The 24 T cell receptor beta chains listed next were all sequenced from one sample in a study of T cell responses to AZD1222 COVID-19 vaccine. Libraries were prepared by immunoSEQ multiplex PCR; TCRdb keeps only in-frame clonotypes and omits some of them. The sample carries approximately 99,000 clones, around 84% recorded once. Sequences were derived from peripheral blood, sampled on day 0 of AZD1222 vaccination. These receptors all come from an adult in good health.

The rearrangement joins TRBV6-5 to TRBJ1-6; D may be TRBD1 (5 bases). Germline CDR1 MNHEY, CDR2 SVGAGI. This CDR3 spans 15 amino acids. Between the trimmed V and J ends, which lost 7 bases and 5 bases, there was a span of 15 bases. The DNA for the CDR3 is TGTGCCAGCAATAAAGGGACGGTGGATAATTCACCCCTCCACTTT. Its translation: CASNKGTVDNSPLHF.

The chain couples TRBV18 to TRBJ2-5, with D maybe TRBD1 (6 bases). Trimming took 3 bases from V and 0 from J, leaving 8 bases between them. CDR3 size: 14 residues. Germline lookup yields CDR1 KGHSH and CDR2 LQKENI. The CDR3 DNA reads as TGTGCCAGCTCACCTAGGGACAACCAAGAGACCCAGTACTTC. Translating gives CASSPRDNQETQYF.

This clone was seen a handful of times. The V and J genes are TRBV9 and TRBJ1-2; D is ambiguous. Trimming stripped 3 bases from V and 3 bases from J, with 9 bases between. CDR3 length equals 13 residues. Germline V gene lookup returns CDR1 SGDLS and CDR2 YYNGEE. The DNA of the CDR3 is TGTGCCAGCAGCGCAGGCCCGTACTATGGCTACACCTTC. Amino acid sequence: CASSAGPYYGYTF. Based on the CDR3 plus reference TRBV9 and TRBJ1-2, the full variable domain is DSGVTQTPKHLITATGQRVTLRCSPRSGDLSVYWYQQSLDQGLQFLIQYYNGEERAKGNILERFSAQQFPDLHSELNLSSLELGDSALYFCASSAGPYYGYTFGSGTRLTVV.

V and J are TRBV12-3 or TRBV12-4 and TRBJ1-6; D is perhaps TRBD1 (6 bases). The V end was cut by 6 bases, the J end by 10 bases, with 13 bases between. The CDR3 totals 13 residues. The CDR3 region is CASSRQEGSPLHF. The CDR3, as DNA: TGTGCCAGCAGCCGACAGGAGGGGTCACCCCTCCACTTT.

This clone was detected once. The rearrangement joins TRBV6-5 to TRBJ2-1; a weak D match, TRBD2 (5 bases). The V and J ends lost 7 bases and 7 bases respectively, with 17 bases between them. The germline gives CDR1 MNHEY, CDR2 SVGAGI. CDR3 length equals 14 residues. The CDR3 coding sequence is TGTGCCAGCACTATCTCTGCAGGACTTAATGAGCAGTTCTTC. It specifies CASTISAGLNEQFF.

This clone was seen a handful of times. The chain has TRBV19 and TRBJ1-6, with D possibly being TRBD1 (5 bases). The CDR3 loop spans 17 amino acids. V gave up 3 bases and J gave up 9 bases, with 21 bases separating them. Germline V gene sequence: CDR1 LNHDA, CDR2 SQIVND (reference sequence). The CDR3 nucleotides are TGTGCCAGTAGTATCCCCCGACGCCCGAGGGGACTTTCACCCCTCCACTTT. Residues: CASSIPRRPRGLSPLHF.

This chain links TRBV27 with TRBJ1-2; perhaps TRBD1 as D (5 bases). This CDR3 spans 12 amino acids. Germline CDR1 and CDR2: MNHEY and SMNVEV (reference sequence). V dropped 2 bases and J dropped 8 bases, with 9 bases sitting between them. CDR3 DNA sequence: TGTGCCAGCAGTTTAGGGCAGGGAGGCTACACCTTC. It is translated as CASSLGQGGYTF.

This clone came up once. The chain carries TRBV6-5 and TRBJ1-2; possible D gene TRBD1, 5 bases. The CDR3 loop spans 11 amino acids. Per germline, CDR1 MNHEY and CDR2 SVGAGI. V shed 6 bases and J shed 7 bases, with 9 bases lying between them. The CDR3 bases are TGTGCCAGCAGGGGGCGTAGTGGCTACACCTTC. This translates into CASRGRSGYTF.

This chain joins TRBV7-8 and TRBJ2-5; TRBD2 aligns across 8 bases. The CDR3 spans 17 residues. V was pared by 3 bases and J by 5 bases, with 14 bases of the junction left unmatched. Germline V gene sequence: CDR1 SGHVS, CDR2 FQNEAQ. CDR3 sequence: CASSFAALAGSYETQYF. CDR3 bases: TGTGCCAGCAGCTTCGCCGCTTTAGCGGGGTCCTATGAGACCCAGTACTTC.

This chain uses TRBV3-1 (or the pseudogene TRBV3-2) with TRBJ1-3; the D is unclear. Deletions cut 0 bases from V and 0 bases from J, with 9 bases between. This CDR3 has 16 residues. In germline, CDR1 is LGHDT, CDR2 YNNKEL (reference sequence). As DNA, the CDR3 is TGTGCCAGCAGCCAAGATCCAGGCAGCTCTGGAAACACCATATATTTT. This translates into CASSQDPGSSGNTIYF.

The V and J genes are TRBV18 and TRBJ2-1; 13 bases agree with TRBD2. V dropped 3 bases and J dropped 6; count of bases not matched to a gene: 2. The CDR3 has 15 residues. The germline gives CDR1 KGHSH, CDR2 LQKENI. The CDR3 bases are TGTGCCAGCTCACCCGGGACTAGCGGGGCCAATGAGCAGTTCTTC. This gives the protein CASSPGTSGANEQFF.

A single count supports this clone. CDR3 nucleotide sequence: TGTGCCAGTAGGGACAGGGGGAACTCCTACGAGCAGTACTTC. It codes for CASRDRGNSYEQYF. The chain has TRBV19 and TRBJ2-7; TRBD1 matches 10 bases. V shed 6 bases, J shed 0 bases, and the junction held 2 bases outside the gene matches. From germline, CDR1 is LNHDA and CDR2 SQIVND (reference sequence). This CDR3 has 14 amino acids. The full variable domain, its missing parts supplied by reference TRBV19 and TRBJ2-7, is DGGITQSPKYLFRKEGQNVTLSCEQNLNHDAMYWYRQDPGQGLRLIYYSQIVNDFQKGDIAEGYSVSREKKESFPLTVTSAQKNPTAFYLCASRDRGNSYEQYFGPGTRLTVT.

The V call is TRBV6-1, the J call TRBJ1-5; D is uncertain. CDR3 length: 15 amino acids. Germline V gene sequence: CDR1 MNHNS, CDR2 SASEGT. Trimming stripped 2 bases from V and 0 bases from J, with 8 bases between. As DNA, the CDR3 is TGTGCCAGCAGTGAAAAGCAGAGTAGCAATCAGCCCCAGCATTTT. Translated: CASSEKQSSNQPQHF.

CDR3 in amino acids: CASSSGYTDTQYF. The CDR3 DNA follows: TGTGCCAGCAGTAGCGGGTACACAGATACGCAGTATTTT. The V gene is TRBV11-1, the J gene TRBJ2-3; 7 bases align to TRBD2. With V trimmed by 6 bases and J by 2 bases, 2 bases remained unmatched. CDR1 and CDR2 from the germline V gene are SGHAT and FQDESV (reference sequence). This CDR3 has 13 amino acids. Looking up the rest from reference TRBV11-1 and TRBJ2-3 gives the full variable domain: EAEVAQSPRYKITEKSQAVAFWCDPISGHATLYWYRQILGQGPELLVQFQDESVVDDSQLPKDRFSAERLKGVDSTLKIQPAELGDSAMYLCASSSGYTDTQYFGPGTRLTVL.

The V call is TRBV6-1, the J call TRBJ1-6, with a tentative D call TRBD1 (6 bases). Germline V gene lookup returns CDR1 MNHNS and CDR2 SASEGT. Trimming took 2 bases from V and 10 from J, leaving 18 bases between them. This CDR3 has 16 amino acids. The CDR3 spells CASSEQGWGFGSPLHF. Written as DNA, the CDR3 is TGTGCCAGCAGTGAACAGGGGTGGGGGTTTGGGTCACCCCTCCACTTT.

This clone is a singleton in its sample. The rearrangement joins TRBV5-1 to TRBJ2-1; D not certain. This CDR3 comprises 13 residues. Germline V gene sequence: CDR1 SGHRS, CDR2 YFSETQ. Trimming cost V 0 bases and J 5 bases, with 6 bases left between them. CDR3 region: CASSLGPDNEQFF. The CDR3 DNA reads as TGCGCCAGCAGCTTGGGTCCCGACAATGAGCAGTTCTTC.

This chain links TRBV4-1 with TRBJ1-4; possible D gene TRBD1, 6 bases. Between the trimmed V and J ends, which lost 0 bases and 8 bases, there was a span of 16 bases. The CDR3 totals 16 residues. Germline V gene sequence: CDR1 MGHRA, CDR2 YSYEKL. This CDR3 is CASSQERGGRGEKLFF. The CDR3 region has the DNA TGCGCCAGCAGCCAAGAGAGGGGGGGACGGGGCGAAAAACTGTTTTTT.

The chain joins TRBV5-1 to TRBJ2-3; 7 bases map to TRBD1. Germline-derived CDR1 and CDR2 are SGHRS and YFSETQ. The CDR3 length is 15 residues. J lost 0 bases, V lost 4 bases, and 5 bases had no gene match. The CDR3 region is CASSPTGQSTDTQYF. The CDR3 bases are TGCGCCAGCAGCCCGACAGGGCAAAGCACAGATACGCAGTATTTT.

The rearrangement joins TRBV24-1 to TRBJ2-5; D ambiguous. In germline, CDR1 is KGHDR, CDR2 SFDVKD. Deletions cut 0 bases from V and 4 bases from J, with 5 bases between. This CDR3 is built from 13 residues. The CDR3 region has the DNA TGTGCCACCAGTGATTTGATAGGAGAGACCCAGTACTTC. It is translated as CATSDLIGETQYF.

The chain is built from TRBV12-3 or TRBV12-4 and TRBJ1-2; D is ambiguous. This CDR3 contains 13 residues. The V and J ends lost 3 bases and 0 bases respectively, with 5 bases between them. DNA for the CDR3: TGTGCCAGCAGTTTGGGTCCTAACTATGGCTACACCTTC. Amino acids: CASSLGPNYGYTF.

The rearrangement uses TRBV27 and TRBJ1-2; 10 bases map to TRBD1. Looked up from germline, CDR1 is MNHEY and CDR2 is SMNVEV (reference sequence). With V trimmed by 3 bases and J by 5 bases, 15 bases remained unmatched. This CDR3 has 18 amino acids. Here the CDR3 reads CASSFLGVKTGGAYGYTF. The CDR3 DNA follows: TGTGCCAGCAGTTTCCTAGGGGTAAAGACAGGGGGCGCTTATGGCTACACCTTC.

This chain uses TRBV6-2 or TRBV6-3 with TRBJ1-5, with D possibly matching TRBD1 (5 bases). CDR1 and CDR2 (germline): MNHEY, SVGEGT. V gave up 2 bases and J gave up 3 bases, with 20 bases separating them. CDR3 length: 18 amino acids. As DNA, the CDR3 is TGTGCCAGCAGTTACCCGGGGGATTTTATAGGGTCCAATCAGCCCCAGCATTTT. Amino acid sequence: CASSYPGDFIGSNQPQHF.

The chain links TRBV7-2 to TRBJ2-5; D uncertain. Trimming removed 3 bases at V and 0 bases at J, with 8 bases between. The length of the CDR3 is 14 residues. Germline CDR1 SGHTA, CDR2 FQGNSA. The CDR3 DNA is TGTGCCAGCAGCTTTCAACGGGACCAAGAGACCCAGTACTTC. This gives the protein CASSFQRDQETQYF.

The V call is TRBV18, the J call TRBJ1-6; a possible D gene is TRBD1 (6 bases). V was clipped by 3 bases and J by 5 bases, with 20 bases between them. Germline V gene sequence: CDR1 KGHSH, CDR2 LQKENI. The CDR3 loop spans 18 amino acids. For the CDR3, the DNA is TGTGCCAGCTCACCGTCCAATACAGGGTTGTCGGATAATTCACCCCTCCACTTT. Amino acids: CASSPSNTGLSDNSPLHF.